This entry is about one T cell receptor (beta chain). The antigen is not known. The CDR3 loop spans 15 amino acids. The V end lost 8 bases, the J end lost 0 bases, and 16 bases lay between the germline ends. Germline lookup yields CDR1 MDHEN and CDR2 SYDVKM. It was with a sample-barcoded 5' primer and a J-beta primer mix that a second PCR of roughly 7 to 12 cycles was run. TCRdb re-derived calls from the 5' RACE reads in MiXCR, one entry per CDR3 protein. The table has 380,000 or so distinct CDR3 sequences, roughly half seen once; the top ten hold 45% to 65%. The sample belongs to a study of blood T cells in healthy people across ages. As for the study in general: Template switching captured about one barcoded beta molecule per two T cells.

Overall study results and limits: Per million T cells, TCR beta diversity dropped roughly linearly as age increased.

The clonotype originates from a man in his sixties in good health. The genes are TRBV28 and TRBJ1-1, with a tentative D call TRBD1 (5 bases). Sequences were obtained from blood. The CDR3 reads CASHQTATMNTEAFF. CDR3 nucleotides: TGTGCCAGCCACCAGACAGCAACGATGAACACTGAAGCTTTCTTT.